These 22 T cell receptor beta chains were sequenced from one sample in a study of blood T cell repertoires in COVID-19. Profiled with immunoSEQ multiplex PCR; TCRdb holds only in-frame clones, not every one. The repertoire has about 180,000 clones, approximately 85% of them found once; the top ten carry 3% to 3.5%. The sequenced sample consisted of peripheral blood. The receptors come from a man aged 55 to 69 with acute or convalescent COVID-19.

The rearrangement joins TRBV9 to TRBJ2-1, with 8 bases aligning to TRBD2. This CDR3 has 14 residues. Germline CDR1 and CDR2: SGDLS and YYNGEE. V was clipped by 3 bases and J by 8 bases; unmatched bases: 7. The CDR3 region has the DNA TGTGCCAGCAGCGCAAGCGGGAGTTCTTATGAGCAGTTCTTC. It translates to CASSASGSSYEQFF.

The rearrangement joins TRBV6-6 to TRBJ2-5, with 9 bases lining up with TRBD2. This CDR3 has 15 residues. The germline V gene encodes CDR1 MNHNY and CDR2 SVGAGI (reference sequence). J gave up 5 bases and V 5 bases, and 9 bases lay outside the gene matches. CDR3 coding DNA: TGTGCCAGCAGTCCACTAGCGGGCCAGGGGGAGACCCAGTACTTC. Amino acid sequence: CASSPLAGQGETQYF.

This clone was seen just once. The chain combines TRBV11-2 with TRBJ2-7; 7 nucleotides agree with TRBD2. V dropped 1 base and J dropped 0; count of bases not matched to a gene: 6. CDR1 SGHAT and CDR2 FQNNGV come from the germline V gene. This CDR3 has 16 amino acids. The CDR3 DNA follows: TGTGCCAGCAGCTTAGGATCTAGCGGAGGCTCCTACGAGCAGTACTTC. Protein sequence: CASSLGSSGGSYEQYF.

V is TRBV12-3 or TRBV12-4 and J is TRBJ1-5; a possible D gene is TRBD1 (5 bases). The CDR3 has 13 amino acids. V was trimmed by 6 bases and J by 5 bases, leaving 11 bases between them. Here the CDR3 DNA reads TGTGCCAGCAGAATAGACAGTGATCAGCCCCAGCATTTT. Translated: CASRIDSDQPQHF.

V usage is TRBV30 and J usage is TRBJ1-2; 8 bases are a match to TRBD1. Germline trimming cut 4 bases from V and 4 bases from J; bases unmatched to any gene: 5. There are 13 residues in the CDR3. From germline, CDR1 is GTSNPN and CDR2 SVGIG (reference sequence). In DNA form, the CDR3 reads TGTGCCTGGACCTTCGGACAGGGCTATGGCTACACCTTC. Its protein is CAWTFGQGYGYTF.

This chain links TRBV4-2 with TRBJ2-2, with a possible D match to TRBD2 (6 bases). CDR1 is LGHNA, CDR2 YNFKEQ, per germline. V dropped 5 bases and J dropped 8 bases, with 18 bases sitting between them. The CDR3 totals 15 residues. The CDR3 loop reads CASSIKLLAEGELFF. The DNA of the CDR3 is TGTGCCAGCAGCATAAAACTGTTAGCGGAGGGGGAGCTGTTTTTT.

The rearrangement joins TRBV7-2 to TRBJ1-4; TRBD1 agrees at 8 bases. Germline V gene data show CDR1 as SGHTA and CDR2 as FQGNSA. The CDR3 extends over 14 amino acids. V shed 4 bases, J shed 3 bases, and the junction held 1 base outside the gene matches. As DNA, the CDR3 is TGTGCCAGCAGCTACAGGGGGGCTAATGAAAAACTGTTTTTT. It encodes CASSYRGANEKLFF.

The CDR3 loop is CASSQGRSYTF. CDR3 DNA: TGTGCCAGCAGCCAAGGGAGGAGCTACACCTTC. The genes are TRBV14 and TRBJ1-2; the D is unclear. The CDR3 contains 11 residues. V gave up 1 base and J gave up 9 bases, with 6 bases separating them. Germline CDR1 reads SGHDN; CDR2 reads FVKESK.

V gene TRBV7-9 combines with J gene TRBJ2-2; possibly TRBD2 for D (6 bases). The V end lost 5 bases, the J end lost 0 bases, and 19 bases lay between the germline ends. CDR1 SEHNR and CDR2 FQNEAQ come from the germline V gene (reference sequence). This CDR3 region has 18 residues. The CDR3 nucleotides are TGTGCCAGCAGCCATACCCAAGGAGGGAAGGCGAACACCGGGGAGCTGTTTTTT. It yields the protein CASSHTQGGKANTGELFF.

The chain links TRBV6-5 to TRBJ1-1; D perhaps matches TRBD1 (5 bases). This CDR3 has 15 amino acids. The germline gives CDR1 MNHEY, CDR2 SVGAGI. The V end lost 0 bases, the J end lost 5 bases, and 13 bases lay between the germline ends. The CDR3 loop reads CASSYSMGGRTEAFF. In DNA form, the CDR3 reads TGTGCCAGCAGTTACTCGATGGGGGGTAGGACTGAAGCTTTCTTT.

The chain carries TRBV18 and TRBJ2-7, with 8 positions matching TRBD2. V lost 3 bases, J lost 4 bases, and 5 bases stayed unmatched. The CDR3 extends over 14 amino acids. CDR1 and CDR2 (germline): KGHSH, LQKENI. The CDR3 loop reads CASSPGTSSYEQYF. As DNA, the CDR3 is TGTGCCAGCTCACCCGGGACTAGTTCATACGAGCAGTACTTC.

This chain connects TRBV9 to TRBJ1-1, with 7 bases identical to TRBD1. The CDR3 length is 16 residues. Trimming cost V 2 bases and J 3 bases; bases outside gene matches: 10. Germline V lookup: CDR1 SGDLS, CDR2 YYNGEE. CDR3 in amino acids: CASSVMPTGMDTEAFF. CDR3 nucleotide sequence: TGTGCCAGCAGCGTTATGCCGACAGGGATGGACACTGAAGCTTTCTTT. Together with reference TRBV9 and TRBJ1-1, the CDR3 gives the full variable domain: DSGVTQTPKHLITATGQRVTLRCSPRSGDLSVYWYQQSLDQGLQFLIQYYNGEERAKGNILERFSAQQFPDLHSELNLSSLELGDSALYFCASSVMPTGMDTEAFFGQGTRLTVV.

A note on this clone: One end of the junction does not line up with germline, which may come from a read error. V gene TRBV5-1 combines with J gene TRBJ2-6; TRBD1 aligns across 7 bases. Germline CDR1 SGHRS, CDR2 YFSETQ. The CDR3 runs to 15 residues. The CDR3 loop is CASSRDSSGVNVLTF. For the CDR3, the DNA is TGCGCCAGCAGCCGGGACAGCTCTGGGGTCAACGTCCTGACTTTC.

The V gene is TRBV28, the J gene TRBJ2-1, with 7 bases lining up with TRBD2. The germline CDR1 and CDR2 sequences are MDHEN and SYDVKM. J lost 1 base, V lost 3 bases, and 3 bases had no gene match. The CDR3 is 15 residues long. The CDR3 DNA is TGTGCCAGCAGTTTGGCCGGGGGGTCCTACAATGAGCAGTTCTTC. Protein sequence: CASSLAGGSYNEQFF.

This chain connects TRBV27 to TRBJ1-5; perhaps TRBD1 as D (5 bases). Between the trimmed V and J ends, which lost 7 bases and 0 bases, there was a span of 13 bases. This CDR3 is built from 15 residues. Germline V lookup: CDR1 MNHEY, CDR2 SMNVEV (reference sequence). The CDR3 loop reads CASTIVGGSNQPQHF. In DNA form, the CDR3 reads TGTGCCAGCACTATCGTGGGGGGTAGCAATCAGCCCCAGCATTTT.

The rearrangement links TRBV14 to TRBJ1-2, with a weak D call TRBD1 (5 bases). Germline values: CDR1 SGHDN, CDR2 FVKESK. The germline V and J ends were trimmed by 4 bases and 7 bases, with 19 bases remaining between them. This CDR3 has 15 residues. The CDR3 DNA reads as TGTGCCAGCAGCCCCTCGGGGGTAAGGCAGCGTGGCTACACCTTC. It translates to CASSPSGVRQRGYTF. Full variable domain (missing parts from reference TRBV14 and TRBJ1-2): EAGVTQFPSHSVIEKGQTVTLRCDPISGHDNLYWYRRVMGKEIKFLLHFVKESKQDESGMPNNRFLAERTGGTYSTLKVQPAELEDSGVYFCASSPSGVRQRGYTFGSGTRLTVV.

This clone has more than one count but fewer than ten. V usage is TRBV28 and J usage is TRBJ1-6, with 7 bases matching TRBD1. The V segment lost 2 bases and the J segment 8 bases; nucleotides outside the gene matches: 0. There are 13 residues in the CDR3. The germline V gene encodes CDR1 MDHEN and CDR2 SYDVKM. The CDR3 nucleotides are TGTGCCAGCAGTTTAACAGGGGATTCACCCCTCCACTTT. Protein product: CASSLTGDSPLHF.

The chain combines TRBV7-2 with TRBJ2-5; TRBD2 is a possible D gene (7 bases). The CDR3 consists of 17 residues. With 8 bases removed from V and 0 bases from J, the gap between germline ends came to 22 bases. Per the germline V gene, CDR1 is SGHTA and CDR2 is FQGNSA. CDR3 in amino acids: CASAPFPRGAHQETQYF. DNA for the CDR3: TGTGCCAGCGCACCCTTCCCCCGGGGGGCGCACCAAGAGACCCAGTACTTC.

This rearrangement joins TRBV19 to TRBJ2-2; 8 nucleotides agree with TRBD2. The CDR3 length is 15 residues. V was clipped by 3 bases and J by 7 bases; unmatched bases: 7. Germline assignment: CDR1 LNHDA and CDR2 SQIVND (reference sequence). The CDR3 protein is CASSISAGVYGELFF. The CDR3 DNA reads TGTGCCAGTAGTATTTCAGCGGGAGTTTACGGGGAGCTGTTTTTT.

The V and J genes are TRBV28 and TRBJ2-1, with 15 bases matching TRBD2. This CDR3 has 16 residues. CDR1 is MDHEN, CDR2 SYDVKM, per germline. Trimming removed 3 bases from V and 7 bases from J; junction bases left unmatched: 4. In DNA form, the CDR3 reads TGTGCCAGCAGTTTCCTTGGGACTAGCGGGAGGAATGAGCAGTTCTTC. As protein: CASSFLGTSGRNEQFF.

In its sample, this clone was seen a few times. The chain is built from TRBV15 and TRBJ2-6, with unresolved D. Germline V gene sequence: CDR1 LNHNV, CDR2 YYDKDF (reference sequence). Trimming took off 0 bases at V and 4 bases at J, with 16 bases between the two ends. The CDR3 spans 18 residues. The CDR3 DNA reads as TGTGCCACCAGCAGAGAGAGGCCCCAAAGGCCCGGGGCCAACGTCCTGACTTTC. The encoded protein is CATSRERPQRPGANVLTF.

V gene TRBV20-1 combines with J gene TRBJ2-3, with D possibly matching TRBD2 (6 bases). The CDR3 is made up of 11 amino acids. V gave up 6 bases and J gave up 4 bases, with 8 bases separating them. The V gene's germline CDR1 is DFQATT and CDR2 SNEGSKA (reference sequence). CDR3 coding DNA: TGCAGTGCCGGGGGACCAGATACGCAGTATTTT. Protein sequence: CSAGGPDTQYF.